One T cell receptor (beta chain) is described in this entry. Germline CDR1 is LGHNA and CDR2 is YSLEER. The V end was cut by 1 base, the J end by 1 base, with 4 bases between. The CDR3 extends over 14 amino acids. The data are from a study of blood T cells in healthy people across ages. Study as a whole: The template switching approach captured approximately one barcoded beta molecule for every two T cells.

A second about 7 to 11 cycle PCR used barcoded and J-beta primers. TCRdb processed the 5' RACE reads anew with MiXCR; each CDR3 protein has one entry. This table holds 750,000 to 1,000,000 distinct CDR3 sequences, about 27% found once. These data were likewise used in another study, on T cells of mothers and their children. That report adds: A few healthy Caucasian mothers served as donors, and their six children did as well.

The sample taken for sequencing was blood. The chain combines TRBV4-3 with TRBJ2-2, with D unclear. This receptor was taken from a woman aged 40 to 50 in good health. CDR3 DNA sequence: TGCGCCAGCAGCCAAGTTGGGAACACCGGGGAGCTGTTTTTT. Its translation is CASSQVGNTGELFF.